The clone carrying this T cell receptor (beta chain) was detected a few times. The sample is drawn from a study of identical twins. TCRdb reprocessed the 5' RACE reads via MiXCR and lists one record per CDR3 protein. The sample holds about 810,000 distinct CDR3 sequences, about 12% seen once. The data were also submitted as part of a second study, on yellow fever vaccine responses in identical twins.

Source material: PBMCs. This clonotype was obtained from a woman between 18 and 30 years old in good health.

The CDR3 coding sequence is TGTGCCAGCACCCCGGGCCCTAAGACTAGCCTTGGGCATGAGCAGTTCTTC. Residues: CASTPGPKTSLGHEQFF. This chain uses TRBV6-1 with TRBJ2-1; TRBD2 matches at 7 bases. Germline V gene lookup returns CDR1 MNHNS and CDR2 SASEGT. V shed 7 bases and J 8 bases; nucleotides not matched to a gene: 20. This CDR3 is 17 amino acids long.